The present T cell receptor beta chain was sequenced within a study of a mutant IDH1 vaccine in newly diagnosed glioma. Across the study: Earlier treatment was radiotherapy, temozolomide, or both, with most getting both.

CDR3 size: 13 residues. The germline V gene has CDR1 ENHRY and CDR2 SYGVKD. The germline V and J ends were trimmed by 3 bases and 1 base, with 6 bases remaining between them. About this clone itself: No antigen is known for it.

The time point here: week 11, during vaccination. Each dose of the vaccine consisted of 300 ug of mutant IDH1 20-mer peptide, with topical imiquimod. Profiling relied on immunoSEQ multiplex PCR, and the TCRdb table lists in-frame clones only, not all of them. This table has roughly 60,000 clones, around 80% appearing once. Overall study findings and caveats: 80% to 95% of patients showed vaccine-induced immune responses across multiple MHC alleles.

The genes are TRBV10-3 and TRBJ1-1; D remains ambiguous. The material sequenced was PBMCs, taken from a glioma patient whose treatment included an IDH1 peptide vaccine. This sequence originates from a man younger than 40 with glioma. The CDR3 loop reads CAISENRNTEAFF. The CDR3 DNA is TGTGCCATCAGTGAAAACCGGAACACTGAAGCTTTCTTT.